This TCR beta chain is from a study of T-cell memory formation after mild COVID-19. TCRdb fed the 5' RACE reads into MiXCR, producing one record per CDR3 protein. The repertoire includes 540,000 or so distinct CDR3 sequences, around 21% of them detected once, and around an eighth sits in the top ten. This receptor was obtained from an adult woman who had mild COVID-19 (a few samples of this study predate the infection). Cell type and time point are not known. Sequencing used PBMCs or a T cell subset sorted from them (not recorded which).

CDR3 loop: CASRLAGVDEQFF. CDR3 DNA: TGCGCCAGCCGACTAGCTGGGGTCGATGAGCAGTTCTTC. The chain has TRBV5-1 and TRBJ2-1, with TRBD2 matching 7 bases. Germline trimming cut 7 bases from V and 8 bases from J; bases unmatched to any gene: 9. The CDR3 totals 13 residues. CDR1 is SGHRS and CDR2 is YFSETQ in the germline V gene. The full variable domain, completed using reference TRBV5-1 and TRBJ2-1, is KAGVTQTPRYLIKTRGQQVTLSCSPISGHRSVSWYQQTPGQGLQFLFEYFSETQRNKGNFPGRFSGRQFSNSRSEMNVSTLELGDSALYLCASRLAGVDEQFFGPGTRLTVL.